These 25 T cell receptor beta chains were all obtained from the same sample, sequenced in a study of shared clonotypes between healthy human individuals. The repertoire was sequenced with immunoSEQ multiplex PCR; TCRdb's copy has only in-frame clones and lacks some. Among 2 million to 2.5 million clones, 90% to 96% were seen once, and the ten largest hold around 0.13%. The specimen sequenced was naive CD4+ T cells sorted from blood. Subset described: CD45RA+ positively selected. Source of these receptors: a man younger than 35 in good health.

V is TRBV7-9 and J is TRBJ1-2; 8 bases agree with TRBD1. This CDR3 is built from 13 residues. Germline lookup yields CDR1 SEHNR and CDR2 FQNEAQ (reference sequence). Unmatched junction bases numbered 7, after V lost 5 bases and J lost 8 bases. This CDR3 reads CASSVGTGRGYTF. CDR3 in DNA: TGTGCCAGCAGCGTAGGGACAGGCCGCGGCTACACCTTC.

V gene TRBV5-1 combines with J gene TRBJ2-5; possible D gene TRBD2, 6 bases. V was cut by 6 bases and J by 5 bases, with 23 bases left in between. The CDR3 is 16 residues long. The V gene's germline CDR1 is SGHRS and CDR2 YFSETQ. The CDR3 is CASTYAGTGVLETQYF. The CDR3 bases are TGCGCCAGCACCTACGCCGGGACTGGCGTTTTGGAGACCCAGTACTTC.

The chain couples TRBV11-2 to TRBJ2-7; the D gene is possibly TRBD2 (5 bases). CDR3 length: 15 residues. From germline, CDR1 is SGHAT and CDR2 FQNNGV. V was clipped by 5 bases and J by 1 base, with 15 bases between them. The CDR3 nucleotides are TGTGCCAGCAGCGGCGTGCGACGGAGGTCCTACGAGCAGTACTTC. This gives the protein CASSGVRRRSYEQYF.

The J gene is TRBJ1-4, the V gene TRBV30; 7 bases align to TRBD1. The germline CDR1 and CDR2 sequences are GTSNPN and SVGIG (reference sequence). V was clipped by 3 bases and J by 2 bases; unmatched bases: 6. The CDR3 sequence is 15 residues long. CDR3: CAWRSKGATNEKLFF. Here the CDR3 DNA reads TGTGCCTGGAGGTCGAAGGGGGCGACTAATGAAAAACTGTTTTTT.

The J gene is TRBJ1-3, the V gene TRBV9; D is perhaps TRBD1 (6 bases). V was pared by 0 bases and J by 0 bases, with 13 bases between. From germline, CDR1 is SGDLS and CDR2 YYNGEE. The CDR3 runs to 17 residues. This CDR3 reads CASSVDPGAHSGNTIYF. CDR3 coding DNA: TGTGCCAGCAGCGTAGATCCAGGGGCCCACTCTGGAAACACCATATATTTT.

The chain is built from TRBV6-6 and TRBJ2-2; D call uncertain. Trimming pared 6 bases from V and 3 bases from J, leaving 14 bases between. The V gene's germline CDR1 is MNHNY and CDR2 SVGAGI (reference sequence). CDR3 size: 15 residues. As DNA, the CDR3 is TGTGCCAGCAGCTCCTCCTCGGTGGACACCGGGGAGCTGTTTTTT. Protein product: CASSSSSVDTGELFF.

CDR3 in DNA: TGTGCTAGTGGTTTGGTACCAAGTCAGCCCCAGCATTTT. It codes for CASGLVPSQPQHF. The rearrangement joins TRBV12-5 to TRBJ1-5; no clear D gene. This CDR3 has 13 amino acids. In germline, CDR1 is LGHNT, CDR2 FRNRAP. Trimming removed 0 bases from V and 6 bases from J, with 6 bases in between.

The chain carries TRBV4-2 and TRBJ2-1; a possible D gene is TRBD1 (7 bases). Germline CDR1 is LGHNA and CDR2 is YNFKEQ. The CDR3 is 12 amino acids. Trimming stripped 4 bases from V and 9 bases from J, with 10 bases between. CDR3 protein: CASSRQGGEQFF. The DNA for the CDR3 is TGTGCCAGCAGCCGCCAGGGGGGTGAGCAGTTCTTC.

As regards this clone: Other DNA variants within this sample encode the same CDR3. This chain joins TRBV5-1 and TRBJ2-3; TRBD2 might be the D (6 bases). V was shortened by 4 bases and J by 0 bases, with 12 bases between the two germline ends. The germline gives CDR1 SGHRS, CDR2 YFSETQ. The CDR3 runs 15 residues. CDR3 coding DNA: TGCGCCAGCAGCCCGAGCGGGCCCAGCACAGATACGCAGTATTTT. As protein: CASSPSGPSTDTQYF.

This clone appeared a single time. This same CDR3 is encoded by further DNA sequences in the sample. V is TRBV18 and J is TRBJ2-5; D not certain. Germline V gene data show CDR1 as KGHSH and CDR2 as LQKENI. The CDR3 consists of 13 residues. Deletions cut 0 bases from V and 5 bases from J, with 7 bases between. This chain's CDR3 is CASSPPAKETQYF. The CDR3 region has the DNA TGTGCCAGCTCACCACCAGCGAAGGAGACCCAGTACTTC.

J is TRBJ2-3 and V is TRBV5-1, with 7 bases identical to TRBD2. CDR3 length: 16 amino acids. CDR1 and CDR2 from the germline V gene are SGHRS and YFSETQ. V was clipped by 4 bases and J by 1 base; unmatched bases: 9. The DNA for the CDR3 is TGCGCCAGCAGCCCTGGACTAGGTCGGGGCACAGATACGCAGTATTTT. The encoded protein is CASSPGLGRGTDTQYF.

The rearrangement links TRBV7-9 to TRBJ1-6; the match to TRBD1 covers 7 bases. The CDR3 contains 14 residues. The germline CDR1 and CDR2 sequences are SEHNR and FQNEAQ (reference sequence). Germline trimming cut 5 bases from V and 5 bases from J; bases unmatched to any gene: 3. The CDR3: CASSPGTDNSPLHF. The CDR3 region has the DNA TGTGCCAGCAGCCCCGGGACAGATAATTCACCCCTCCACTTT.

The chain has TRBV27 and TRBJ2-7, with D possibly matching TRBD1 (5 bases). CDR3 size: 15 residues. The germline gives CDR1 MNHEY, CDR2 SMNVEV (reference sequence). V was cut by 5 bases and J by 2 bases, with 16 bases left in between. In nucleotides, the CDR3 is TGTGCCAGCAGTCTCCTTGCGCAGGGTGCCTACGAGCAGTACTTC. It translates to CASSLLAQGAYEQYF.

The V and J genes are TRBV18 and TRBJ2-7, with 14 bases matching TRBD2. Germline values: CDR1 KGHSH, CDR2 LQKENI. V gave up 3 bases and J gave up 7 bases; unmatched junction bases: 5. The CDR3 runs 15 residues. The CDR3 sequence: CASSPPGLAGEEQYF. CDR3 in DNA: TGTGCCAGCTCACCCCCGGGACTAGCGGGAGAAGAGCAGTACTTC.

The chain links TRBV6-1 to TRBJ1-1; D perhaps matches TRBD1 (6 bases). Germline values: CDR1 MNHNS, CDR2 SASEGT. The CDR3 extends over 14 amino acids. With 2 bases removed from V and 5 bases from J, the gap between germline ends came to 12 bases. CDR3 loop: CASSEQPGVTEAFF. DNA of the CDR3: TGTGCCAGCAGTGAACAGCCAGGGGTTACTGAAGCTTTCTTT.

A single count supports this clone. The V gene is TRBV28, the J gene TRBJ2-7, with D perhaps TRBD1 (5 bases). V was pared by 4 bases and J by 2 bases, with 15 bases between. CDR1 and CDR2 from the germline V gene are MDHEN and SYDVKM. The CDR3 has 15 residues. The CDR3 is CASSSSGWRPYEQYF. As DNA, the CDR3 is TGTGCCAGCAGTTCGTCAGGGTGGCGACCCTACGAGCAGTACTTC.

This sequence joins TRBV5-1 and TRBJ2-3; 8 nucleotides line up with TRBD2. The length of the CDR3 is 16 residues. Germline lookup yields CDR1 SGHRS and CDR2 YFSETQ. Unmatched junction bases numbered 15, after V lost 2 bases and J lost 10 bases. In DNA form, the CDR3 reads TGCGCCAGCAGCTTCGCAACCACCTCCTCGCGGGGGGCGCAGTATTTT. This translates into CASSFATTSSRGAQYF.

The V call is TRBV7-2, the J call TRBJ2-3; TRBD2 matches 7 bases. V was clipped by 3 bases and J by 5 bases; unmatched bases: 8. Germline CDR1 SGHTA, CDR2 FQGNSA. The CDR3 loop spans 15 amino acids. Here the CDR3 reads CASSLVGLGGDTQYF. In DNA form, the CDR3 reads TGTGCCAGCAGCTTGGTCGGACTAGGAGGAGATACGCAGTATTTT.

V gene TRBV5-5 combines with J gene TRBJ1-4; perhaps TRBD1 as D (6 bases). The length of the CDR3 is 15 residues. CDR1 and CDR2 (germline): SGHKS, YYEKEE (reference sequence). V lost 1 base, J lost 3 bases, and 10 bases lay in between. In DNA form, the CDR3 reads TGTGCCAGCAGCTTGAACCAGGGGCCTAATGAAAAACTGTTTTTT. Amino acids: CASSLNQGPNEKLFF.

Turning to this clone: The sample has other DNA sequences that encode this CDR3 too. The V gene is TRBV18, the J gene TRBJ2-5, with 8 bases identical to TRBD1. This CDR3 comprises 14 residues. The V segment lost 3 bases and the J segment 4 bases; nucleotides outside the gene matches: 4. Germline V gives CDR1 KGHSH, CDR2 LQKENI. CDR3 sequence: CASSPGQVGETQYF. For the CDR3, the DNA is TGTGCCAGCTCACCGGGACAGGTAGGAGAGACCCAGTACTTC. The variable domain in full, with the rest retrieved from reference TRBV18 and TRBJ2-5, is NAGVMQNPRHLVRRRGQEARLRCSPMKGHSHVYWYRQLPEEGLKFMVYLQKENIIDESGMPKERFSAEFPKEGPSILRIQQVVRGDSAAYFCASSPGQVGETQYFGPGTRLLVL.

The rearrangement uses TRBV15 and TRBJ2-5, with 13 bases matching TRBD2. Germline V gene lookup returns CDR1 LNHNV and CDR2 YYDKDF (reference sequence). CDR3 length: 18 amino acids. With V trimmed by 6 bases and J by 0 bases, 10 bases remained unmatched. CDR3 amino acids: CATRQRTSGSIHQETQYF. DNA for the CDR3: TGTGCCACCAGACAAAGGACTAGCGGGAGTATTCACCAAGAGACCCAGTACTTC.

The CDR3 DNA follows: TGCGCCAGCAGCCGAGCTACAGCGAACACTGAAGCTTTCTTT. It translates to CASSRATANTEAFF. The chain couples TRBV4-1 to TRBJ1-1; no definite D call. CDR1 and CDR2 (germline): MGHRA, YSYEKL. The CDR3 length is 14 residues. Deletions cut 4 bases from V and 1 base from J, with 10 bases between.

The chain is built from TRBV11-3 and TRBJ2-5, with TRBD1 matching 10 bases. CDR1 is SGHNT, CDR2 YENEEA, per germline. There are 15 residues in the CDR3. With V trimmed by 5 bases and J by 4 bases, 7 bases remained unmatched. CDR3 region: CASSLGQGFGETQYF. CDR3 in DNA: TGTGCCAGCAGCCTGGGACAGGGGTTCGGAGAGACCCAGTACTTC.

Regarding this clone: In the same sample, other DNA sequences code for this CDR3. This chain links TRBV6-5 with TRBJ2-7; no clear D gene. This CDR3 has 14 amino acids. Trimming cost V 5 bases and J 0 bases, with 11 bases left between them. Per the germline V gene, CDR1 is MNHEY and CDR2 is SVGAGI. The CDR3 region is CASSRSGSSYEQYF. The CDR3 DNA reads TGTGCCAGCAGTCGGTCCGGTAGCTCCTACGAGCAGTACTTC.

V gene TRBV4-1 combines with J gene TRBJ1-5, with a weak D call TRBD1 (6 bases). CDR1 MGHRA and CDR2 YSYEKL come from the germline V gene. V was cut by 1 base and J by 7 bases, with 11 bases left in between. This CDR3 contains 14 residues. The CDR3 protein is CASSQGPGGQPQHF. CDR3 bases: TGCGCCAGCAGCCAAGGCCCGGGGGGCCAGCCCCAGCATTTT.